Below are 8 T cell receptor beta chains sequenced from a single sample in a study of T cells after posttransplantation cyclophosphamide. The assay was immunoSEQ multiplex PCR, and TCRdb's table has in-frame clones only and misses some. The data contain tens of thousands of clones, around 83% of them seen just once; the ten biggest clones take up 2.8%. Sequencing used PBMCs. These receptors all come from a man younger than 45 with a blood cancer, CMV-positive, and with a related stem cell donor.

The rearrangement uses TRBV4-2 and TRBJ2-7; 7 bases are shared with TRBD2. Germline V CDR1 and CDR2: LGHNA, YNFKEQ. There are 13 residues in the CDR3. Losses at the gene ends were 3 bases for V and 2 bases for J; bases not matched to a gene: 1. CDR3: CASSHAGAYEQYF. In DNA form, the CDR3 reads TGTGCCAGCAGCCACGCGGGAGCCTACGAGCAGTACTTC.

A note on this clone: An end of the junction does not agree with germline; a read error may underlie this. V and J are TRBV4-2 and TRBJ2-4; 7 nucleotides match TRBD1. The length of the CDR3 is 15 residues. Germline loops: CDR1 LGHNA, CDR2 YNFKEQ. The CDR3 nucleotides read TGTGCCAGCAGCCACCCCGGGACAGCCGAAAACATTCAGTACTTC. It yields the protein CASSHPGTAENIQYF.

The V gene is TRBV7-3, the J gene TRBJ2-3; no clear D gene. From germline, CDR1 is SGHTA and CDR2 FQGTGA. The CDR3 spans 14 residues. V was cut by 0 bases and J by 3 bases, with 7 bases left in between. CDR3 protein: CASSLTPQTDTQYF. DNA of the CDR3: TGTGCCAGCAGCTTAACGCCACAGACAGATACGCAGTATTTT.

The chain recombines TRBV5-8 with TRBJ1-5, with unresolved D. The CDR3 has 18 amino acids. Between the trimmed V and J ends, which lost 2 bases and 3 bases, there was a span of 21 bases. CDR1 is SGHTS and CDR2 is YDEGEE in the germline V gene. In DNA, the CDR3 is TGTGCCAGCAGCTTTTTCGTTTTCAAGGAGTCCCTCAATCAGCCCCAGCATTTT. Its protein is CASSFFVFKESLNQPQHF.

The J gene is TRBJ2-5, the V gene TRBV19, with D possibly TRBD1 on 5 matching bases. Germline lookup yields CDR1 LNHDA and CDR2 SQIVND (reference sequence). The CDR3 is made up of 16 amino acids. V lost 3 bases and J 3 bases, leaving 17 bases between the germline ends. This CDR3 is CASSMRLGVIKETQYF. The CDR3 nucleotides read TGTGCCAGTAGTATGAGGTTAGGGGTCATCAAAGAGACCCAGTACTTC.

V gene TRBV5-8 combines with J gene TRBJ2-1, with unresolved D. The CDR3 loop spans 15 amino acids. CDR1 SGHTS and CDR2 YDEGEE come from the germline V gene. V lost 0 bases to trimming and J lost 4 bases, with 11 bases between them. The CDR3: CASSLEQSLYNEQFF. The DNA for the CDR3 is TGTGCCAGCAGCTTGGAACAGAGCCTATACAATGAGCAGTTCTTC.

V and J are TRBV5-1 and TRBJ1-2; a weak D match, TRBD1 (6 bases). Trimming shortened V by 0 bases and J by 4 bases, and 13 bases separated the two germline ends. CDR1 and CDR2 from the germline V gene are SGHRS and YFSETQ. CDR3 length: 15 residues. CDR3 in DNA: TGCGCCAGCAGCTTGGACGGGACGACAGGCTATGGCTACACCTTC. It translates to CASSLDGTTGYGYTF.

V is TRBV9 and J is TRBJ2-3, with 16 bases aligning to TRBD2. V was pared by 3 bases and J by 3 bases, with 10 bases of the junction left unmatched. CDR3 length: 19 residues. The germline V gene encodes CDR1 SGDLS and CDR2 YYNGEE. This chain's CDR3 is CASSATGLAGGPLTDTQYF. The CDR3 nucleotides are TGTGCCAGCAGCGCCACGGGACTAGCGGGAGGGCCGTTGACAGATACGCAGTATTTT.